This TCR beta chain is from a study of PD-1 blockade in classical Hodgkin lymphoma. Trimming cost V 3 bases and J 3 bases, with 9 bases left between them. The germline CDR1 and CDR2 sequences are LNHDA and SQIVND (reference sequence). The CDR3 length is 13 residues. As concerns this clone: The antigen remains undetermined.

No patient escaped relapse after autologous stem cell transplantation, and brentuximab vedotin exposure varied. Study-level points and caveats: Those patients who began receiving nivolumab less than 1 year after ASCT had lower diversity, and they were excluded.

The method was immunoSEQ multiplex PCR; TCRdb's version includes in-frame clones alone and lacks a portion of them. The repertoire holds about 61,000 clones, more than 80% seen once, with approximately 15% in the top ten. The sequence derives from a human donor with classical Hodgkin lymphoma. The chain carries TRBV19 and TRBJ2-7; no definite D call. The source was peripheral blood mononuclear cells (PBMCs), collected at baseline. The CDR3 here is CASSMGLGYEQYF. As DNA, the CDR3 is TGTGCCAGTAGTATGGGTTTGGGCTACGAGCAGTACTTC.